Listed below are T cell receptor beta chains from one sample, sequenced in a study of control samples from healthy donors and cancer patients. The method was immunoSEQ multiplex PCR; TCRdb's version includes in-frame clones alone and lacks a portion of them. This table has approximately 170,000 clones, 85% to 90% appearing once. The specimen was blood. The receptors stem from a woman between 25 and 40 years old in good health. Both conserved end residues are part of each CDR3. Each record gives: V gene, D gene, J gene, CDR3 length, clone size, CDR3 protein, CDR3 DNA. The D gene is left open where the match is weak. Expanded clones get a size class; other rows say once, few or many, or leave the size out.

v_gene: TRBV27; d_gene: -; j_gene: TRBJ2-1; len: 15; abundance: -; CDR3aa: CASRPSALALGEQFF; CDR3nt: TGTGCCAGCAGACCCTCCGCCCTAGCGCTGGGTGAGCAGTTCTTC
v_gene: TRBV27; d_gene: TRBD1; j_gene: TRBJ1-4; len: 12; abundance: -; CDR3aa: CASRTGGQKLFF; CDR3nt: TGTGCCAGCAGAACAGGGGGTCAAAAACTGTTTTTT
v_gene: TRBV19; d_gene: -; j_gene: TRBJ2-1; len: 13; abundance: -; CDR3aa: CASSIFGGNEQFF; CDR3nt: TGTGCCAGTAGTATTTTCGGGGGCAATGAGCAGTTCTTC
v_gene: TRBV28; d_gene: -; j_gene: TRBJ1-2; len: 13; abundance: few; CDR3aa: CASSLEAWDSYTF; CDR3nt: TGTGCCAGCAGTTTGGAAGCCTGGGACTCCTACACCTTC
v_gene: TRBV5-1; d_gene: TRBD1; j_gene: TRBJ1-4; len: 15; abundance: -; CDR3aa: CASSLLGQENEKLFF; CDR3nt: TGCGCCAGCAGCTTGTTGGGACAGGAGAATGAAAAACTGTTTTTT
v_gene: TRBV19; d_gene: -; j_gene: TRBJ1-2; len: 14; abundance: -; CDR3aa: CASSIDRSNYGYTF; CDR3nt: TGTGCCAGTAGTATAGATCGTTCCAACTATGGCTACACCTTC
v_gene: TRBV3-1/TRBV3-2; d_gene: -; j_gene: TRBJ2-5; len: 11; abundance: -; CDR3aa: CASSAQETQYF; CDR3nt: TGTGCCAGCAGCGCCCAAGAGACCCAGTACTTC
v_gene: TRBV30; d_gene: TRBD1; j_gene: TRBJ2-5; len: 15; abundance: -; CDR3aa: CAWSLYRGRGETQYF; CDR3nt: TGTGCCTGGAGCTTATACAGGGGTCGGGGAGAGACCCAGTACTTC
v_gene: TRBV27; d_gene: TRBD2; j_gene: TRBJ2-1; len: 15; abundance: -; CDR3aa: CASSSGRGGGNEQFF; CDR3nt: TGTGCCAGCAGTTCGGGGCGGGGCGGGGGGAATGAGCAGTTCTTC
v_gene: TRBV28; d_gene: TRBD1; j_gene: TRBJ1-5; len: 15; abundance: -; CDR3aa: CASSEGQGSNQPQHF; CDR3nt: TGTGCCAGCAGTGAGGGACAGGGCAGCAATCAGCCCCAGCATTTT
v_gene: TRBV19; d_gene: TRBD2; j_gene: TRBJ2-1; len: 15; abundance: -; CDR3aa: CASSSRLAGRNEQFF; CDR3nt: TGTGCCAGTAGTTCACGACTAGCGGGGCGCAATGAGCAGTTCTTC
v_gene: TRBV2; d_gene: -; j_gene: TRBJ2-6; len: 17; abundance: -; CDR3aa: CASTASYLSSGANVLTF; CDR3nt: TGTGCCAGCACGGCATCTTACCTCAGCTCTGGGGCCAACGTCCTGACTTTC
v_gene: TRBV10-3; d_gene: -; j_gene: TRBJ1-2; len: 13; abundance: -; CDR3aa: CAISEGGAGGYTF; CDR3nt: TGTGCCATCAGTGAAGGCGGGGCTGGCGGCTACACCTTC
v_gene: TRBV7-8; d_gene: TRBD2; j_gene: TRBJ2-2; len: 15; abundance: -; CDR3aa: CASSRGTRGAGELFF; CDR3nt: TGTGCCAGCAGCCGCGGGACTAGAGGCGCCGGGGAGCTGTTTTTT
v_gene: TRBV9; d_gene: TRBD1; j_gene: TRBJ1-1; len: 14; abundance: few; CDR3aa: CASRRTGMETEAFF; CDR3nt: TGTGCCAGCAGGAGGACAGGGATGGAAACTGAAGCTTTCTTT
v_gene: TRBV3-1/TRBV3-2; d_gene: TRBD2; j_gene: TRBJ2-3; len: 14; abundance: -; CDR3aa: CASSQGAGTDTQYF; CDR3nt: TGTGCCAGCAGCCAAGGAGCGGGAACAGATACGCAGTATTTT
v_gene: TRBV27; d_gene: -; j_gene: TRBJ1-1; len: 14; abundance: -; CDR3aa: CASSLGGGSTEAFF; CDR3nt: TGTGCCAGCAGCCTCGGCGGGGGGAGCACTGAAGCTTTCTTT
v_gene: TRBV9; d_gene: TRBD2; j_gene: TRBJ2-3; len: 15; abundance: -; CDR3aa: CASSAGLAGGDTQYF; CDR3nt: TGTGCCAGCAGCGCCGGACTAGCGGGGGGGGATACGCAGTATTTT
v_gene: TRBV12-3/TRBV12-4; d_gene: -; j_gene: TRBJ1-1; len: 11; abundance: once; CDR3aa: CASSPSGEAFF; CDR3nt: TGTGCCAGCAGTCCGAGTGGTGAAGCTTTCTTT
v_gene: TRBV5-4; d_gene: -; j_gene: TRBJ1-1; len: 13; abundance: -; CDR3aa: CASRYRGAAEAFF; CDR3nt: TGTGCCAGCAGGTATCGGGGTGCCGCTGAAGCTTTCTTT
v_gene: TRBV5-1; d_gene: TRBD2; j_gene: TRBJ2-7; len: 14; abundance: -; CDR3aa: CASSPRGGPYEQYF; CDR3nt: TGCGCCAGCAGTCCCCGGGGGGGCCCCTACGAGCAGTACTTC
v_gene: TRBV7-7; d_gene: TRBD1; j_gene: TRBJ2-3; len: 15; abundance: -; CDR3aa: CASSSGTGRTDTQYF; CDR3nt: TGTGCTAGCAGCTCCGGGACAGGGAGGACAGATACGCAGTATTTT
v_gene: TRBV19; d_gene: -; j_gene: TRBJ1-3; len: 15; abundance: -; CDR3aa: CASSIRQSSGNTIYF; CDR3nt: TGTGCCAGTAGTATACGACAGAGCTCTGGAAACACCATATATTTT
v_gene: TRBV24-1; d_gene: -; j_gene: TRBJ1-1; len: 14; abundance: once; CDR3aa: CATSDVDSNTEAFF; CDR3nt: TGTGCCACCAGTGATGTGGACAGCAACACTGAAGCTTTCTTT
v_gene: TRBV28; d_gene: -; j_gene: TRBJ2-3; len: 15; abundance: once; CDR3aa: CASNRPRRGTDTQYF; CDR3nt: TGTGCCAGCAACCGACCCCGGAGGGGCACAGATACGCAGTATTTT
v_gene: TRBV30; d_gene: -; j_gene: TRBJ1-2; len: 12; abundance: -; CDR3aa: CAWSVRGYGYTF; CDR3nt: TGTGCCTGGAGTGTACGAGGGTATGGCTACACCTTC
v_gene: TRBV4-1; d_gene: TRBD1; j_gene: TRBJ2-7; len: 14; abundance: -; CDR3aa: CASSPWDRVYEQYF; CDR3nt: TGCGCCAGCAGCCCGTGGGACAGGGTCTACGAGCAGTACTTC
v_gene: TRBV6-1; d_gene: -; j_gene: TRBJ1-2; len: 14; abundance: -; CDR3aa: CASSEVRNNYGYTF; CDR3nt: TGTGCCAGCAGTGAAGTGCGGAATAACTATGGCTACACCTTC
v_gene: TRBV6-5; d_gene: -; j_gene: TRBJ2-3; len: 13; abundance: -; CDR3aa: CASSLLDTDTQYF; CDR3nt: TGTGCCAGCAGCCTACTCGACACAGATACGCAGTATTTT
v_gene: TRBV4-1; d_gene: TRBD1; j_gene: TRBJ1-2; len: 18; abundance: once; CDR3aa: CASSQDVSQGASNYGYTF; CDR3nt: TGCGCCAGCAGCCAAGATGTGAGTCAGGGGGCCTCTAACTATGGCTACACCTTC
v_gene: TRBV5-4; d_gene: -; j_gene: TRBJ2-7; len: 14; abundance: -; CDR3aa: CASRSAGQNYEQYF; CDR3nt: TGTGCCAGCAGAAGTGCGGGACAAAACTACGAGCAGTACTTC
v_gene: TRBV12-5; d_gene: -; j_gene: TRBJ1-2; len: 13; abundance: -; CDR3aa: CASGPGGARFYTF; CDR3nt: TGTGCTAGTGGCCCGGGGGGGGCCCGATTCTACACCTTC
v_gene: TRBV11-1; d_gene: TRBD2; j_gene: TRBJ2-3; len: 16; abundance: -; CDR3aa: CASGSEPGLASDTQYF; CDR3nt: TGTGCCAGCGGATCGGAGCCGGGACTAGCGTCAGATACGCAGTATTTT
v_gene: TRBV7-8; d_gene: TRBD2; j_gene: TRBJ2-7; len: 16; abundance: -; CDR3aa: CASSLRGVSGPDEQYF; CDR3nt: TGTGCCAGCAGCCTCCGGGGGGTTAGCGGGCCCGACGAGCAGTACTTC
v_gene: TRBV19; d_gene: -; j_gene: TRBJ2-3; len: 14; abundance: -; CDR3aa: CASQLPGGTDTQYF; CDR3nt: TGTGCCAGCCAGTTACCCGGGGGCACAGATACGCAGTATTTT
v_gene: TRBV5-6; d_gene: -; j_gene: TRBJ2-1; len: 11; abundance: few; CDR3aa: CASSLFNEQFF; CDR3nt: TGTGCCAGCAGCTTGTTCAATGAGCAGTTCTTC
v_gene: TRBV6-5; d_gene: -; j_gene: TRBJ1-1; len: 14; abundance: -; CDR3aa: CATREIVGLVEAFF; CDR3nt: TGTGCCACTCGAGAGATTGTGGGCCTTGTTGAAGCTTTCTTT
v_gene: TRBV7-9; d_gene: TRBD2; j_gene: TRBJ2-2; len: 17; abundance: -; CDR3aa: CASSTGLVPLLDGELFF; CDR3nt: TGTGCCAGCAGCACGGGACTAGTGCCCTTACTTGACGGGGAGCTGTTTTTT
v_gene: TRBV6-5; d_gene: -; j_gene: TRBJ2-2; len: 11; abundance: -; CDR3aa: CASSYGGELFF; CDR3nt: TGTGCCAGCAGTTACGGCGGGGAGCTGTTTTTT
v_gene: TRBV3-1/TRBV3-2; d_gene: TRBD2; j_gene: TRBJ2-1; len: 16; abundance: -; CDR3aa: CASRLTLAGSYNEQFF; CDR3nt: TGTGCCAGCAGGCTTACCCTAGCGGGCTCCTACAATGAGCAGTTCTTC